This TCR beta chain is from a study of post-analysis software for immune sequencing data. Notes on the study in general: The five TRBV segments detected at higher frequency in patients than in controls included TRBV5-6, TRBV5-1 and TRBV20-1. Those with multiple sclerosis, the patient group, showed significantly lower normalized Chao1 diversity than controls.

Sequencing libraries made from TCR beta cDNA carried unique molecular identifiers. TCRdb processed the PCR reads anew with MiXCR; each CDR3 protein has one entry. The sample lists fewer than 850,000 distinct CDR3 sequences; under 60% were seen once. This clonotype was seen only a few times. Its antigen is currently unknown. The CDR3 is 13 amino acids. V was cut by 1 base and J by 5 bases, with 8 bases left in between. Germline CDR1 reads SGHTA; CDR2 reads FQGNSA. The material sequenced was blood. The V call is TRBV7-2, the J call TRBJ2-5, with D uncertain. The clonotype was recovered from a girl under 18 with multiple sclerosis. CDR3 sequence reads: CASSLGRWETQYF. CDR3 nucleotide sequence: TGTGCCAGCAGCTTAGGGCGCTGGGAGACCCAGTACTTC.